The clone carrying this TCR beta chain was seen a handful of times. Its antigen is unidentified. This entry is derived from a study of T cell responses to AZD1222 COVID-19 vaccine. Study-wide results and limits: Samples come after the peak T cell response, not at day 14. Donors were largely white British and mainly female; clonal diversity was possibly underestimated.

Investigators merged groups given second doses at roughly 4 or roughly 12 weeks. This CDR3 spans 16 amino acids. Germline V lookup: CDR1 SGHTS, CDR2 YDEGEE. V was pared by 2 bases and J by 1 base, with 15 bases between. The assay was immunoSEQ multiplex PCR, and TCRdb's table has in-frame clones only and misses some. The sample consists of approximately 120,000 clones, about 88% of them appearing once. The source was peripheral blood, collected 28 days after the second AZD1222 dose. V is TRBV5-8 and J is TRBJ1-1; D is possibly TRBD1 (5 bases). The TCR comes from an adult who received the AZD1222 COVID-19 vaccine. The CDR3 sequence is CASSLNFGAANTEAFF. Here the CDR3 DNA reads TGTGCCAGCAGCTTAAATTTCGGGGCAGCGAACACTGAAGCTTTCTTT. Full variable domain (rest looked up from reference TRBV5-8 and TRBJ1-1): EAGVTQSPTHLIKTRGQQATLRCSPISGHTSVYWYQQALGLGLQFLLWYDEGEERNRGNFPPRFSGRQFPNYSSELNVNALELEDSALYLCASSLNFGAANTEAFFGQGTRLTVV.